This T cell receptor (beta chain) was obtained from a study of T cells after posttransplantation cyclophosphamide. As concerns this clone: Its antigen remains unknown.

Libraries were prepared by immunoSEQ multiplex PCR; TCRdb keeps only in-frame clonotypes and omits some of them. Here the sample spans 19,000 or so clones, 80% to 90% being singletons. The CDR3 has 14 amino acids. The germline V and J ends were trimmed by 1 base and 11 bases, with 17 bases remaining between them. Germline V gives CDR1 LGHNA, CDR2 YSLEER. Study-level findings and limits: Later blood repertoires were often dominated by clones from the donor CD8+ memory compartment. Tissue-infiltrating T cells from skin or gut overlapped little with blood T cells. After PTCy, TRB diversity resembled that of CNI/methotrexate controls.

Control samples came 1 year after myeloablative marrow transplants with methotrexate plus calcineurin inhibitor. The V and J genes are TRBV4-3 and TRBJ1-1; weak D call: TRBD1 (5 bases). This receptor was obtained from a female patient aged 30-39 years who received an allogeneic stem cell transplant from an unrelated donor, was CMV-positive, and had acute and chronic GVHD. Some T cells may be supplied by the graft donor. Source: PBMCs, taken about 400 days after allogeneic stem cell transplant with calcineurin inhibitor and methotrexate. The chain's CDR3 is CASSQVGGLPGAFF. CDR3 in DNA: TGCGCCAGCAGCCAAGTGGGGGGACTTCCGGGTGCTTTCTTT.